Listed below are T cell receptor beta chains from one sample, sequenced in a study of T cells in tuberculosis. The method was immunoSEQ multiplex PCR; TCRdb's version includes in-frame clones alone and lacks a portion of them. The sample includes 45,000 or so clones, 90% to 95% of them seen just once. Sequenced material: PBMCs. All receptors come from a donor between 10 and 29 years old with latent tuberculosis or without tuberculosis infection. Both conserved end residues are part of each CDR3. The order of the fields is V gene, D gene, clone size, CDR3 length, J gene, CDR3 protein, CDR3 DNA. D genes are given only for firm matches. A row's size may be missing; if present it is once, few, many or a size class.

>TRBV7-2|TRBD2|once|16|TRBJ2-1
CASSSRSGGNYNEQFF
TGTGCCAGCAGTTCACGAAGCGGGGGAAACTACAATGAGCAGTTCTTC
>TRBV25-1|TRBD2|.|15|TRBJ2-1
CASSEGAGGTNEQFF
TGTGCCAGCAGTGAGGGAGCGGGAGGTACTAATGAGCAGTTCTTC
>TRBV5-6|.|.|14|TRBJ2-7
CASSLAPRAYEQYF
TGTGCCAGCAGCTTGGCCCCGAGAGCCTACGAGCAGTACTTC
>TRBV7-2|TRBD1|.|15|TRBJ2-7
CASSNGQGASYEQYF
TGTGCCAGCAGCAACGGACAGGGGGCCTCCTACGAGCAGTACTTC
>TRBV28|TRBD1|.|16|TRBJ1-3
CASSLGQGTSGNTIYF
TGTGCCAGCAGTCTCGGACAGGGAACCTCTGGAAACACCATATATTTT
>TRBV2|.|.|15|TRBJ2-5
CASSMDATPGETQYF
TGTGCCAGCAGTATGGACGCCACTCCGGGGGAGACCCAGTACTTC
>TRBV6-5|TRBD1|once|15|TRBJ1-1
CAKQGAPPFYTEAFF
TGTGCTAAACAGGGGGCGCCCCCCTTTTACACTGAAGCTTTCTTT
>TRBV20-1|.|.|11|TRBJ2-5
CSAGTKETQYF
TGCAGTGCTGGGACAAAAGAGACCCAGTACTTC
>TRBV7-9|TRBD2|.|16|TRBJ2-7
CASSLGQGGISYEQYF
TGTGCCAGCAGCTTAGGGCAGGGAGGGATCTCCTACGAGCAGTACTTC
>TRBV7-2|TRBD2|once|15|TRBJ2-3
CASSFSGTSTDTQYF
TGTGCCAGCAGCTTTAGCGGGACTAGCACAGATACGCAGTATTTT
>TRBV27|TRBD1|.|16|TRBJ1-1
CASRTHWTGLNTEAFF
TGTGCCAGCAGAACCCATTGGACAGGGTTGAACACTGAAGCTTTCTTT
>TRBV19|.|.|13|TRBJ1-2
CASSPGAKGGYTF
TGTGCCAGTAGCCCTGGGGCCAAGGGAGGCTACACCTTC
>TRBV6-5|.|.|14|TRBJ1-5
CASSYRGGDQPQHF
TGTGCCAGCAGTTACAGGGGGGGTGATCAGCCCCAGCATTTT
>TRBV5-5|TRBD2|.|13|TRBJ2-3
CVSSGLAGDTQYF
TGTGTCTCATCGGGACTAGCGGGGGATACGCAGTATTTT
>TRBV14|.|once|13|TRBJ1-2
CASSTGTSYGYTF
TGTGCCAGCAGCACCGGGACTTCTTATGGCTACACCTTC
>TRBV2|TRBD1|.|15|TRBJ1-5
CASSEGQTINQPQHF
TGTGCCAGCAGTGAGGGACAGACGATCAATCAGCCCCAGCATTTT
>TRBV11-3|TRBD1|.|16|TRBJ2-1
CASSLAGQSNYNEQFF
TGTGCCAGCAGCTTAGCGGGACAGTCGAACTACAATGAGCAGTTCTTC
>TRBV15|TRBD1|.|16|TRBJ1-2
CATSRDGTGNNYGYTF
TGTGCCACCAGCAGAGATGGGACAGGGAATAACTATGGCTACACCTTC
>TRBV28|.|once|15|TRBJ1-1
CASTLGGLRDTEAFF
TGTGCCAGCACCCTAGGAGGCCTTCGAGATACTGAAGCTTTCTTT
>TRBV10-2|.|.|16|TRBJ1-4
CASSEGGEGANEKLFF
TGCGCCAGCAGTGAGGGGGGGGAGGGGGCTAATGAAAAACTGTTTTTT
>TRBV12-5|.|.|16|TRBJ2-1
CASGLSSHRTDNEQFF
TGTGCTAGTGGTTTGTCCTCCCACCGGACAGATAATGAGCAGTTCTTC
>TRBV5-4|.|.|13|TRBJ1-2
CASSYDRNYGYTF
TGTGCCAGCAGCTATGACAGGAACTATGGCTACACCTTC
>TRBV7-9|.|.|14|TRBJ1-2
CASSPRGTHYGYTF
TGTGCCAGCAGCCCTAGGGGGACCCACTATGGCTACACCTTC
>TRBV9|TRBD2|.|16|TRBJ2-3
CASSPGTSGARDTQYF
TGTGCCAGCAGCCCAGGGACTAGCGGGGCGAGAGATACGCAGTATTTT
>TRBV6-5|.|.|11|TRBJ1-2
CASTRGDGYTF
TGTGCCAGCACTAGGGGCGATGGCTACACCTTC
>TRBV7-8|.|.|12|TRBJ1-2
CASSYRAYGYTF
TGTGCCAGCAGCTACAGGGCCTATGGCTACACCTTC
>TRBV7-6|.|.|16|TRBJ2-2
CASSLRDSYRTGELFF
TGTGCCAGCAGCTTAAGGGACTCCTATAGGACCGGGGAGCTGTTTTTT
>TRBV11-2|.|.|13|TRBJ1-2
CASTPGQRYGYTF
TGTGCCAGCACCCCAGGACAGCGCTATGGCTACACCTTC
>TRBV5-1|.|few|14|TRBJ2-7
CASSLGQGSYEQYF
TGCGCCAGCAGCTTGGGGCAGGGTAGCTACGAGCAGTACTTC
>TRBV5-1|TRBD2|.|17|TRBJ2-3
CASSWAWDSGGTDTQYF
TGCGCCAGCAGCTGGGCCTGGGATAGCGGGGGCACAGATACGCAGTATTTT
>TRBV5-1|TRBD2|.|18|TRBJ2-1
CASSLGETSGRSYNEQFF
TGCGCCAGCAGCTTGGGGGAGACTAGCGGGAGATCATACAATGAGCAGTTCTTC
>TRBV11-2|.|.|12|TRBJ1-1
CASSLSMTEAFF
TGTGCCAGCAGCTTATCTATGACTGAAGCTTTCTTT
>TRBV5-1|TRBD2|.|18|TRBJ2-7
CASSTGLAGGHSSYEQYF
TGCGCCAGCAGCACTGGACTAGCGGGAGGCCATAGCTCCTACGAGCAGTACTTC
>TRBV9|TRBD2|.|16|TRBJ2-7
CASSVAPAGGPHEQYF
TGTGCCAGCAGCGTAGCTCCGGCGGGAGGGCCCCACGAGCAGTACTTC
>TRBV28|.|.|16|TRBJ2-7
CASSLPSRGGAREQYF
TGTGCCAGCAGTTTACCAAGTAGAGGGGGGGCAAGGGAGCAGTACTTC
>TRBV7-8|TRBD2|.|16|TRBJ2-5
CASSLEGLADILTQYF
TGTGCCAGCAGCTTAGAGGGACTAGCGGATATACTCACCCAGTACTTC
>TRBV5-5|TRBD1|.|18|TRBJ1-1
CASSLGTGGGDPITEAFF
TGTGCCAGCAGCTTGGGGACAGGGGGCGGAGATCCCATCACTGAAGCTTTCTTT
>TRBV5-1|.|.|16|TRBJ1-1
CASSLDSTRGNTEAFF
TGCGCCAGCAGCTTGGACTCGACAAGGGGAAACACTGAAGCTTTCTTT
>TRBV4-2|TRBD1|.|15|TRBJ1-3
CASSQGQGEGNTIYF
TGTGCCAGCAGCCAAGGGCAGGGGGAGGGAAACACCATATATTTT
>TRBV7-8|TRBD2|.|15|TRBJ2-1
CASSFLAGGDNEQFF
TGTGCCAGCAGCTTCCTAGCGGGGGGTGACAATGAGCAGTTCTTC
>TRBV10-3|TRBD2|.|16|TRBJ2-5
CAISETSGVYQETQYF
TGTGCCATCAGTGAGACTAGCGGAGTTTACCAAGAGACCCAGTACTTC
>TRBV5-1|TRBD1|.|19|TRBJ2-1
CASSRSGTGVSPSYNEQFF
TGCGCCAGCAGCAGATCCGGGACAGGGGTTTCCCCCTCCTACAATGAGCAGTTCTTC
>TRBV14|TRBD2|medium-sized|15|TRBJ2-7
CASSQVGGLDGEQYF
TGTGCCAGCAGCCAGGTAGGGGGACTAGACGGCGAGCAGTACTTC
>TRBV10-2|.|.|14|TRBJ1-2
CASSPSDRRGGYTF
TGCGCCAGCAGTCCTTCGGACAGACGGGGTGGCTACACCTTC
>TRBV7-2|.|.|18|TRBJ2-5
CASSLDSSVRTAQETQYF
TGTGCCAGCAGCTTAGATAGTAGCGTTCGGACTGCCCAAGAGACCCAGTACTTC
>TRBV7-8|TRBD1|.|12|TRBJ1-1
CASSQGVTEAFF
TGTGCCAGCAGCCAGGGGGTCACTGAAGCTTTCTTT
>TRBV11-3|.|.|14|TRBJ2-7
CASTLTAVSYEQYF
TGTGCCAGCACCTTAACCGCAGTCTCCTACGAGCAGTACTTC
>TRBV11-2|.|.|12|TRBJ2-3
CACAGVSDTQYF
TGTGCCTGCGCCGGGGTTTCAGATACGCAGTATTTT
>TRBV30|.|.|14|TRBJ1-5
CAWSLPPDSQPQHF
TGTGCCTGGAGTCTCCCTCCGGACAGTCAGCCCCAGCATTTT
>TRBV6-6|TRBD1|once|14|TRBJ1-1
CASSFRGQNTEAFF
TGTGCCAGCAGTTTCAGGGGGCAGAACACTGAAGCTTTCTTT
>TRBV6-5|.|.|14|TRBJ2-7
CASSYSHSSYEQYF
TGTGCCAGCAGTTATAGTCATTCCTCCTACGAGCAGTACTTC